Shown below are 15 T cell receptor beta chains from a single sample sequenced in a study of blood T cells in healthy people across ages. Primed by a sample-barcoded 5' primer and a J-beta primer mix, a second PCR proceeded for about 6 to 11 cycles. Via MiXCR, TCRdb re-called the 5' RACE reads, giving one row per CDR3 protein. The sample lists 550,000 to 750,000 distinct CDR3 sequences; approximately 21% were seen once. Source material: blood. These receptors were taken from a man between 65 and 85 years old in good health.

Note on this clonotype: An end of the junction does not agree with germline; a read error may underlie this. The chain carries TRBV4-3 and TRBJ2-5; D remains unclear. This CDR3 is 13 amino acids long. Germline assignment: CDR1 LGHNA and CDR2 YSLEER. The CDR3 nucleotides are TGCGCCAGCAGCCAAGATCTAGTAGAGGCCCAGTACTTC. This sequence encodes CASSQDLVEAQYF.

The chain has TRBV28 and TRBJ2-7; D is ambiguous. CDR1 is MDHEN and CDR2 is SYDVKM in the germline V gene. The CDR3 consists of 13 residues. V lost 1 base to trimming and J lost 6 bases, with 10 bases between them. The CDR3 is CASSLSRRREQYF. CDR3 nucleotide sequence: TGTGCCAGCAGTTTATCCCGGCGCCGCGAGCAGTACTTC.

The rearrangement joins TRBV25-1 to TRBJ2-5; 7 bases map to TRBD1. Germline assignment: CDR1 MGHDK and CDR2 SYGVNS. The CDR3 loop spans 15 amino acids. V was clipped by 4 bases and J by 5 bases; unmatched bases: 10. CDR3 loop: CASSAQGRGPETQYF. CDR3 nucleotides: TGTGCCAGCAGTGCTCAAGGAAGGGGGCCGGAGACCCAGTACTTC.

The rearrangement joins TRBV2 to TRBJ2-5; TRBD1 matches at 10 bases. Germline-derived CDR1 and CDR2 are SNHLY and FYNNEI. J was trimmed by 4 bases and V by 6 bases; bases with no gene match: 5. The CDR3 sequence is 14 residues long. In nucleotides, the CDR3 is TGTGCCAGCAGCGGGGACAGGGGCATAGAGACCCAGTACTTC. It yields the protein CASSGDRGIETQYF.

This clonotype occurred many times. The chain uses TRBV18 and TRBJ2-5, with D hard to call. The CDR3 length is 12 residues. With 1 base removed from V and 14 bases from J, the gap between germline ends came to 14 bases. From germline, CDR1 is KGHSH and CDR2 LQKENI. CDR3 residues: CASSPREGSEYF. Here the CDR3 DNA reads TGTGCCAGCTCACCACGCGAAGGTTCCGAATACTTC. Full variable domain (outside the CDR3, taken from reference TRBV18 and TRBJ2-5): NAGVMQNPRHLVRRRGQEARLRCSPMKGHSHVYWYRQLPEEGLKFMVYLQKENIIDESGMPKERFSAEFPKEGPSILRIQQVVRGDSAAYFCASSPREGSEYFGPGTRLLVL.

V is TRBV25-1 and J is TRBJ2-1; D unresolved. V lost 6 bases and J 6 bases, leaving 12 bases between the germline ends. The CDR3 is 13 residues long. Germline loops: CDR1 MGHDK, CDR2 SYGVNS. CDR3 nucleotide sequence: TGTGCCAGCAGACTGCCCGGTGGCAATGAGCAGTTCTTC. Its protein product is CASRLPGGNEQFF.

This clonotype came up once. In DNA, the CDR3 is TGTGCCAGCAGTTTTGGACTAGCGGATATACCTTACTTC. It encodes CASSFGLADIPYF. This chain uses TRBV6-5 with TRBJ2-5, with 10 bases aligning to TRBD2. CDR3 size: 13 residues. Per the germline V gene, CDR1 is MNHEY and CDR2 is SVGAGI. V lost 4 bases to trimming and J lost 14 bases; unmatched junction nucleotides: 10.

The V call is TRBV5-1, the J call TRBJ2-7; D gene uncertain. This CDR3 is built from 12 residues. V lost 4 bases to trimming and J lost 6 bases, with 11 bases between them. Germline V CDR1 and CDR2: SGHRS, YFSETQ. The CDR3 nucleotides read TGCGCCAGCAGCGCCGGATGGGGCGAGCAGTACTTC. The encoded protein is CASSAGWGEQYF.

This clonotype occurred a few times. The rearrangement uses TRBV6-2 or TRBV6-3 and TRBJ2-5, with TRBD1 as a possible D gene (5 bases). The end of the DNA aligns better with TRBJ2-7, so the J call may be wrong. The CDR3 is made up of 14 amino acids. Germline-derived CDR1 and CDR2 are MNHEY and SVGEGT. The CDR3 coding sequence is TGTGCCAGCAGCCTGTCAACAGGCCCCTACGAGCAGTACTTC. This codes for CASSLSTGPYEQYF.

This clonotype was recorded a few times. The chain carries TRBV5-1 and TRBJ1-4; D is undetermined. The ends were cut back, 3 bases at V and 8 bases at J, with 11 bases in the middle. Germline CDR1 SGHRS, CDR2 YFSETQ. The length of the CDR3 is 13 residues. The CDR3 DNA sequence: TGCGCCAGCAGCTGGACCATGCAGGAAAAACTGTTTTTT. Translating gives CASSWTMQEKLFF.

This clonotype has more than one count but fewer than ten. The rearrangement links TRBV24-1 to TRBJ2-1; the match to TRBD1 covers 7 bases. The assigned J gene may be wrong: the sequence end matches TRBJ2-7 better. Germline V CDR1 and CDR2: KGHDR, SFDVKD. The CDR3 loop spans 12 amino acids. The CDR3 loop reads CATGKGADEQYF. Written as DNA, the CDR3 is TGTGCCACCGGAAAGGGGGCCGACGAGCAGTACTTC.

There are a few counts of this clonotype. The J gene is TRBJ2-7, the V gene TRBV10-2; 7 bases map to TRBD2. Losses at the gene ends were 3 bases for V and 3 bases for J; bases not matched to a gene: 5. Looked up from germline, CDR1 is WSHSY and CDR2 is SAAADI. The length of the CDR3 is 14 residues. This chain's CDR3 is CASSDTSAYYEQYF. In nucleotides, the CDR3 is TGCGCCAGCAGTGACACTAGCGCGTACTACGAGCAGTACTTC.

This clonotype was recorded only once. This chain links TRBV6-1 with TRBJ1-1; D is perhaps TRBD1 (6 bases). The germline V gene encodes CDR1 MNHNS and CDR2 SASEGT. V dropped 0 bases and J dropped 6 bases, with 11 bases sitting between them. The CDR3 loop spans 14 amino acids. The CDR3 region has the DNA TGTGCCAGCAGTGAAGCGCGCAGGGGCCCTGAAGCTTTCTTT. Amino acids: CASSEARRGPEAFF.

This clonotype was counted between two and nine times. The V gene is TRBV14, the J gene TRBJ2-5; D might be TRBD1 (5 bases). The J call is uncertain, as TRBJ2-7 better fits the DNA end. The CDR3 totals 14 residues. Germline V gives CDR1 SGHDN, CDR2 FVKESK. The CDR3 spells CASSVVGAAYEQYF. CDR3 coding DNA: TGTGCCAGCAGCGTAGTAGGGGCAGCCTACGAGCAGTACTTC.

At least ten counts were recorded for this clonotype. The DNA for the CDR3 is TGTGCCATCAGAGGACTAGGCAACACAGATACGCAGTATTTT. Translating gives CAIRGLGNTDTQYF. The V and J genes are TRBV10-3 and TRBJ2-3, with 7 nucleotides matching TRBD2. This CDR3 contains 14 residues. The trim removed 6 bases at V and 2 bases at J, leaving 5 bases unmatched. The germline CDR1 and CDR2 sequences are ENHRY and SYGVKD.